One sample yielded the 5 T cell receptor beta chains listed below, sequenced in a study of T-cell memory formation after mild COVID-19. TCRdb recomputed calls from the 5' RACE reads with MiXCR, one row per CDR3 protein. Of about 110,000 distinct CDR3 sequences in the sample, around an eighth were seen once. What was sequenced was PBMCs or a T cell subset sorted from them (not recorded which). Receptor source: an adult woman who had mild COVID-19 (a few samples of this study predate the infection). Cell type and time point are not known.

This clonotype was picked up a small number of times. This chain joins TRBV7-2 and TRBJ2-7; 13 bases are a match to TRBD2. The V gene's germline CDR1 is SGHTA and CDR2 FQGNSA. Losses at the gene ends were 4 bases for V and 2 bases for J; bases not matched to a gene: 2. The CDR3 covers 15 residues. CDR3 residues: CASSWGLAGPYEQYF. The CDR3 DNA reads TGTGCCAGCAGCTGGGGACTAGCGGGACCCTACGAGCAGTACTTC.

The chain has TRBV7-9 and TRBJ1-4; D is ambiguous. The CDR3 loop spans 12 amino acids. V lost 5 bases to trimming and J lost 14 bases, with 15 bases between them. Germline CDR1 SEHNR, CDR2 FQNEAQ (reference sequence). The CDR3 reads CASSLEEQNLFF. In DNA form, the CDR3 reads TGTGCCAGCAGCCTAGAGGAACAGAATCTGTTTTTT.

In its sample, this clonotype was seen many times. This chain connects TRBV5-5 to TRBJ2-2; possible D gene TRBD2, 5 bases. The CDR3 runs to 12 residues. In germline, CDR1 is SGHKS, CDR2 YYEKEE (reference sequence). V lost 1 base and J 7 bases, leaving 5 bases between the germline ends. CDR3 region: CASSLRGGELFF. The DNA for the CDR3 is TGTGCCAGCAGCTTGCGGGGCGGGGAGCTGTTTTTT. Filled out from reference TRBV5-5 and TRBJ2-2, the complete variable domain reads DAGVTQSPTHLIKTRGQQVTLRCSPISGHKSVSWYQQVLGQGPQFIFQYYEKEERGRGNFPDRFSARQFPNYSSELNVNALLLGDSALYLCASSLRGGELFFGEGSRLTVL.

This clonotype has only a few counts. V is TRBV19 and J is TRBJ2-1; 7 bases are shared with TRBD2. Germline-derived CDR1 and CDR2 are LNHDA and SQIVND (reference sequence). The CDR3 runs to 15 residues. V trimming: 6 bases; J trimming: 7 bases; junction bases outside the gene matches: 12. CDR3 sequence (DNA): TGTGCCAGTAGAGCCTGGGGGGGGGAGTGGAATGAGCAGTTCTTC. The encoded protein is CASRAWGGEWNEQFF.

The table lists this clonotype with many counts. The chain carries TRBV12-3 or TRBV12-4 and TRBJ1-1; 7 bases are shared with TRBD1. This CDR3 has 13 amino acids. J lost 5 bases, V lost 8 bases, and 8 bases had no gene match. The CDR3 protein is CASRVSTGTEAFF. The CDR3 DNA follows: TGTGCCAGCCGAGTATCGACAGGGACTGAAGCTTTCTTT.